Included here is one T cell receptor beta chain sequence, with context. The specificity of this receptor is unknown. Base-call qualities are not available, and no considerably larger clone is one nucleotide away. Library preparation employed 5' RACE. The sequencer was an Illumina HiSeq 2000. A universal primer binding site was introduced by template switching, and a unique molecular identifier was present in the final cDNA, enabling accurate counting of TCR cDNA molecules. Specific primers in the conserved constant-segment region were used to synthesize first-strand cDNA for TCR alpha and beta chains. To control for contamination, every cDNA library carried two barcodes: a SMART-Mk sample barcode plus Illumina barcodes. TruSeq adapter sequences along with Illumina sample barcodes were introduced in two successive PCR steps. The Illumina HiSeq platform was used with custom primers to sequence TCR alpha and beta cDNA libraries. The original pipeline was this. MiGEC was used to process raw reads and extract unique molecular identifiers, and MiXCR was used to find CDR3 positions. Recombination models were inferred per individual with the repgenHMM and IGoR tools using an EM algorithm. The tcR package in R was used for shared clonotype analysis, with sharing normalized by the product of cloneset sizes. To study raw recombination without the effects of thymic and clonal selection, out-of-frame nonproductive sequences were analyzed. TCRdb reworked the public reads: Q25 trimming with fastp, MiXCR clone assembly, productive beta chains retained. All rows with the same CDR3 protein become a single entry with the most common DNA and genes. None of the V and J calls come from the authors' own analysis; TCRdb made them. This sample is represented by hundreds of thousands of distinct CDR3 sequences; roughly 6% of them were singletons. 1.5% to 2% of the sample lies in the top ten.

This sample was taken from a study of identical twins (dated by TCRdb to about 2016). For the study in its entirety: The study deep-sequenced TCR alpha and beta repertoires from monozygotic twins, unrelated adults of various ages and cord blood to test whether fetal clonotypes persist. To rule out contamination, replicate twin experiments were performed at different times with different library preparation protocols. Overall study results and their limits: Conclusions relied on cross-sectional statistical analysis, since the same donors could not be followed over many years. In beta out-of-frame sequences, excess twin sharing was weaker, because having fewer shared sequences lowered the signal-to-noise ratio. Compared with coincidental sharing between unrelated individuals, an excess of low generation-probability sequences was observed among out-of-frame TCR alpha sequences shared between twins. Zero-insertion analyses could be partly confounded by invariant T cells such as MAIT and iNKT, although diverse VJ usage argued against such confounding for most clonotypes. Recombination models systematically underestimated out-of-frame TCR alpha sharing in monozygotic twins but agreed with sharing between unrelated individuals. Abundant cord blood beta clonotypes had fewer insertions, young adult naive repertoires showed a similar but weaker trend, and memory repertoires showed no such trend.

Every donor was a healthy Caucasian. Three unrelated non-twin adults were also sequenced: a male aged 18 to 30, a male aged 50 to 60 and a female aged 50 to 60. Miltenyi CD45RO+ enrichment and human naive T-cell isolation kits were used to isolate memory (CD45RO+) and naive T cells from PBMC. The CDR3 runs 18 amino acids, cysteine and phenylalanine included. CDR3 DNA is the only sequence kept; it has 54 bases, read in frame from the first base. Trimmed from V: 4 bases; trimmed from J: 5 bases; junction bases lacking a gene match: 11. This chain is built from TRBV12-3 or TRBV12-4 and TRBJ2-2, and TRBD2 matches 12 of the central bases. The source is a man younger than 30 in good health. The sequenced sample was naive T cells sorted from blood. The sample's cell subset or site label, decoded: cells isolated with a human naive T-cell isolation kit. The sequenced DNA: TGTGCCAGCAGTTATAGGGGACTAGCGGGTTTTGGGACCGGGGAGCTGTTTTTT. This sequence encodes CASSYRGLAGFGTGELFF.